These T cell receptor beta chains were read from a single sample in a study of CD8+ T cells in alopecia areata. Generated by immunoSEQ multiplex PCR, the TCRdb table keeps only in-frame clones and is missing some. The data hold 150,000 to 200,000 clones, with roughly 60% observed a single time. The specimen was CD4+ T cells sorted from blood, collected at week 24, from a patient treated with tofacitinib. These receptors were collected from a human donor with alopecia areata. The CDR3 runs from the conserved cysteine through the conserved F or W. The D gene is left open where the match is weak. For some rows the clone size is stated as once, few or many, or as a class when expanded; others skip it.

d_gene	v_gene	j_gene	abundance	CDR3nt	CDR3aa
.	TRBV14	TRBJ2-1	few	TGTGCCAGCAGCCCAAAACCGAGGACTTTCAGCTCCTACAATGAGCAGTTCTTC	CASSPKPRTFSSYNEQFF
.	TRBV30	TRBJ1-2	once	TGTGCCTGGAGTGTATCCGCTAGTGGCTACACCTTC	CAWSVSASGYTF
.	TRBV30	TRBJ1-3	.	TGTGCCTGGACCAGGGAGACGGGAAACACCATATATTTT	CAWTRETGNTIYF
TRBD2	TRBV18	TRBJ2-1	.	TGTGCCAGCTCACCGGGACTAGCGGGGGATGAGCAGTTCTTC	CASSPGLAGDEQFF
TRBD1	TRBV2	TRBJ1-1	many	TGTGCCAGCAGAGGGGTAGGGGGCGGCAACACTGAAGCTTTCTTT	CASRGVGGGNTEAFF
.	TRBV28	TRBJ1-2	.	TGTGCCAGCAGACCCCTCCGATCCCACCTGGGCGGCTACACCTTC	CASRPLRSHLGGYTF
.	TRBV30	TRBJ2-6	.	TGTGCCTGGAGCCCCCCTAGCTCTGGGGCCAACGTCCTGACTTTC	CAWSPPSSGANVLTF
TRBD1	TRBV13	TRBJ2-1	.	TGTGCCAGCAGCTTCGGACAGGGCTCCTACAATGAGCAGTTCTTC	CASSFGQGSYNEQFF
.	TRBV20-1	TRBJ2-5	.	TGCAGTGCCTCCTCGGAGACCCAGTACTTC	CSASSETQYF
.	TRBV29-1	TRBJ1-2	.	TGCAGCGTTTCCCCGAGACAGGCTGGCTATGGCTACACCTTC	CSVSPRQAGYGYTF
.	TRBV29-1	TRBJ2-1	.	TGCAGCACCGGACACGGGGCCTCTCAGTTCTTC	CSTGHGASQFF
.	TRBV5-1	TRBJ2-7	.	TGCGCCAGCAGCCCCGACCCGCGGGCTGCCTACGAGCAGTACTTC	CASSPDPRAAYEQYF
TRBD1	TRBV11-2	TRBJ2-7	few	TGTGCCAGCAGCTTAGCGGACAGGGCGTTCTACGAGCAGTACTTC	CASSLADRAFYEQYF
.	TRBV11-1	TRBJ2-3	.	TGTGCCAGCAGAGTAGCGGTCGGGGTTGGAGATACGCAGTATTTT	CASRVAVGVGDTQYF
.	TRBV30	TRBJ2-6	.	TGTGCCTGGAGTCGCATCGGTGGGGCCAACGTCCTGACTTTC	CAWSRIGGANVLTF
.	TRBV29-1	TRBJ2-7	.	TGCAGCGTTGCCCCAAGCCTAACCTACGAGCAGTACTTC	CSVAPSLTYEQYF
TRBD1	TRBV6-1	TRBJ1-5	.	TGTGCCAGCAGTGTTTCACCGGGACAGGGGGCGGGAGAACAGCCCCAGCATTTT	CASSVSPGQGAGEQPQHF
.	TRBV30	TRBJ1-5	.	TGTGCCTGGAGTTCGGCGGGGAATCAGCCCCAGCATTTT	CAWSSAGNQPQHF
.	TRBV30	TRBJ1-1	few	TGTGCCTGGAGAACAAACCCGAACACTGAAGCTTTCTTT	CAWRTNPNTEAFF
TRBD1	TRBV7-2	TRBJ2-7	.	TGTGCCAGCAGCCGATCTCCGGGACAGGACTCCTACGAGCAGTACTTC	CASSRSPGQDSYEQYF
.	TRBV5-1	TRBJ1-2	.	TGCGCCAGCAGCGCCGACAGCGATCCCAACTATGGCTACACCTTC	CASSADSDPNYGYTF
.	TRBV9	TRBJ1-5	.	TGTGCCAGCAGCGTAGATGGGTATAGCAATCAGCCCCAGCATTTT	CASSVDGYSNQPQHF
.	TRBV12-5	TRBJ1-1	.	TGTGCTAGTTCCCAGGACCTGAACACTGAAGCTTTCTTT	CASSQDLNTEAFF
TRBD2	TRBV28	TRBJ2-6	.	TGTGCCAGCAGTTCCAGTGGGCTAGCGGGGACTGGGGCCAACGTCCTGACTTTC	CASSSSGLAGTGANVLTF
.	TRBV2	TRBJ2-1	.	TGTGCCAGCAGTGAACGAGAAGCTCACTCCTACAATGAGCAGTTCTTC	CASSEREAHSYNEQFF
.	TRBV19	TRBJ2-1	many	TGTGCCAGTAGTATAGATCGGAGACTCCCCTTAGGCTCCTACAATGAGCAGTTCTTC	CASSIDRRLPLGSYNEQFF
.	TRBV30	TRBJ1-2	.	TGTGCCTGGAGTGGGGTCCACTATGGCTACACCTTC	CAWSGVHYGYTF
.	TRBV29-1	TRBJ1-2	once	TGCAGCGTTGAAGTACCCGGGAATAACTATGGCTACACCTTC	CSVEVPGNNYGYTF
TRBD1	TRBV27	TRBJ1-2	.	TGTGCCAGCAGCCCTATCGACAGGGCCAATGGCTACACCTTC	CASSPIDRANGYTF
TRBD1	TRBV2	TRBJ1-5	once	TGTGCCAGCAGTAGGACAGGGGACTATCAGCCCCAGCATTTT	CASSRTGDYQPQHF
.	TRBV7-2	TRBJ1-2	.	TGTGCCAGCAGCTTAGCGCGGGGAACGTATGGCTACACCTTC	CASSLARGTYGYTF
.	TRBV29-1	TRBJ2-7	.	TGCAGCGTTGAGTCGGGACGGAACGAGCAGTACTTC	CSVESGRNEQYF
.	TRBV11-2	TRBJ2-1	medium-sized	TGTGCCAGCAGCTTAGGGCAATACAATGAGCAGTTCTTC	CASSLGQYNEQFF
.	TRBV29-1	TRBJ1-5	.	TGCAGCGTTGGTAGTCAGAGCAATCAGCCCCAGCATTTT	CSVGSQSNQPQHF
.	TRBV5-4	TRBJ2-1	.	TGTGCCAGCAGCTCCTTCGGAGGTCTTGAGTTCAATGAGCAGTTCTTC	CASSSFGGLEFNEQFF
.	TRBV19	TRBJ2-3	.	TGTGCCAGTAGGGGCCCCGCAGATACGCAGTATTTT	CASRGPADTQYF
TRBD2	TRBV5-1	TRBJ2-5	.	TGCGCCAGCAGCTTGTTGGTAGCGGGGGGCCAAGAGACCCAGTACTTC	CASSLLVAGGQETQYF
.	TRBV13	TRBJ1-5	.	TGTGCCAGCAGCTTCGGGGGGGTCTTGCAGCCCCAGCATTTT	CASSFGGVLQPQHF
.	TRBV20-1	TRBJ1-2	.	TGCAGTGCGGAAGGGGCCTATGGCTACACCTTC	CSAEGAYGYTF
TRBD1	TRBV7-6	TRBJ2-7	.	TGTGCCAGCAGCTTGGGGACAGGGGGCGCCGACTACGAGCAGTACTTC	CASSLGTGGADYEQYF
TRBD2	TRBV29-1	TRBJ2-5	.	TGCAGCGTGGCACTAGCGGGGGTTCTAGAGACCCAGTACTTC	CSVALAGVLETQYF
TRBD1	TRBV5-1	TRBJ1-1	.	TGCGCCAGCAGCGACGACAGGGGAATGAACACTGAAGCTTTCTTT	CASSDDRGMNTEAFF
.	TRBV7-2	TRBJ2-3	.	TGTGCCAGCGCGCAATCCACAGATACGCAGTATTTT	CASAQSTDTQYF
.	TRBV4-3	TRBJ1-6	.	TGCGCCAGCAGCCAAGTGCAGGGAAATCCACCCCTCCACTTT	CASSQVQGNPPLHF
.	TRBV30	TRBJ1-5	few	TGTGCCTGGAGTCCCGGGACCCACAATCAGCCCCAGCATTTT	CAWSPGTHNQPQHF
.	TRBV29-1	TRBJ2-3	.	TGCAGCGCCATCCGGCAGGGCGCAGATACGCAGTATTTT	CSAIRQGADTQYF
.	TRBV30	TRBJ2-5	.	TGTGCCTGGAGTTTACAGGAGGGACAGACCCAGTACTTC	CAWSLQEGQTQYF
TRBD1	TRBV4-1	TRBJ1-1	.	TGCGCCAGCAGCCAACTCTACAGGGGGTTCACGAACACTGAAGCTTTCTTT	CASSQLYRGFTNTEAFF
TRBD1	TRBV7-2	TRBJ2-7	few	TGTGCCAGCAGCTCGACCGGATGGGGACAGACCTACGAGCAGTACTTC	CASSSTGWGQTYEQYF
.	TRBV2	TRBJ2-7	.	TGTGCCAGCAGGGCCGACAGCTCCTACGAGCAGTACTTC	CASRADSSYEQYF
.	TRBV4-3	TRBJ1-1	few	TGCGCCAGCAGCCAAGTCGGCACTGAAGCTTTCTTT	CASSQVGTEAFF
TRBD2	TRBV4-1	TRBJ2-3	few	TGCGCCAGCAGCCAAGATCGGGGGGGGCCGAAAATGGATACGCAGTATTTT	CASSQDRGGPKMDTQYF
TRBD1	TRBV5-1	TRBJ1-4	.	TGCGCCAGCAGCTTCGGACGTCACACAGGGGCTAATGAAAAACTGTTTTTT	CASSFGRHTGANEKLFF
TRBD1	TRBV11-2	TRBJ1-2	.	TGTGCCAGCAGCTCGACAGGGAACTATGGCTACACCTTC	CASSSTGNYGYTF
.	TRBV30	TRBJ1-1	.	TGTGCCTGGAGCCGACAGGCCCTGACTGAAGCTTTCTTT	CAWSRQALTEAFF
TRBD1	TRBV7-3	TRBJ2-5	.	TGTGCCAGCAGCGCCGGGGACAGTGGGATGGAGACCCAGTACTTC	CASSAGDSGMETQYF
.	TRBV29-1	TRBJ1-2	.	TGCAGCGTTGAAGATTGGGCCAGGAACTATGGCTACACCTTC	CSVEDWARNYGYTF
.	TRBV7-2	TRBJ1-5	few	TGTGCCAGCAGCTTAGAACCGGGGGCCAATCAGCCCCAGCATTTT	CASSLEPGANQPQHF
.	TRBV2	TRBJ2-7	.	TGTGCCAGCAGCACGGACAGAGCCTACGAGCAGTACTTC	CASSTDRAYEQYF